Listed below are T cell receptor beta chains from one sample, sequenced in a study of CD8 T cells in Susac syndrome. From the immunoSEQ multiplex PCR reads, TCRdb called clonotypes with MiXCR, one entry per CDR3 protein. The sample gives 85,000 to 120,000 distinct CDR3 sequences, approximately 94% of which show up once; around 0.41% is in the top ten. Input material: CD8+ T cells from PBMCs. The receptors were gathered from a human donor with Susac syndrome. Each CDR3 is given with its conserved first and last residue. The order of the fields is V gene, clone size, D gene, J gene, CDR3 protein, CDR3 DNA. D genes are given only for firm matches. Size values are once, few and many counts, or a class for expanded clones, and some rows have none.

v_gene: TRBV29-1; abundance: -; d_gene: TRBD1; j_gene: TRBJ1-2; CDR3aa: CSAADRETYGYTF; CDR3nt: TGCAGCGCCGCAGACAGGGAGACATATGGCTACACCTTC
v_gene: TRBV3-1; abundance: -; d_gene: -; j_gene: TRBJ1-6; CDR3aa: CASSQDSWNSPLHF; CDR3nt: TGTGCCAGCAGCCAAGACAGTTGGAATTCACCCCTCCACTTT
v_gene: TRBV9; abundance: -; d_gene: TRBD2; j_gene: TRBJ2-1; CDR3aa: CASSDGLAGAQYNEQFF; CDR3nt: TGTGCCAGCAGCGACGGACTAGCGGGAGCACAGTACAATGAGCAGTTCTTC
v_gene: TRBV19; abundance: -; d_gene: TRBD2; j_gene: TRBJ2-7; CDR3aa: CASSILLAGSSYEQYF; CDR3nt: TGTGCCAGTAGTATTCTCCTAGCGGGGTCCTCCTACGAGCAGTACTTC
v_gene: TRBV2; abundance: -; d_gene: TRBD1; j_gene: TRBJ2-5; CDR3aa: CASRAQVGGLQETQYF; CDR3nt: TGTGCCAGCAGAGCCCAAGTAGGGGGCCTCCAAGAGACCCAGTACTTC
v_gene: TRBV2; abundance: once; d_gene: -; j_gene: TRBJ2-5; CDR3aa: CASQTGQETQYF; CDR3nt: TGTGCCAGCCAGACAGGACAAGAGACCCAGTACTTC
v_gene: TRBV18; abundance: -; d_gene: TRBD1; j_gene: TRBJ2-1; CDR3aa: CASHGTGVGEQFF; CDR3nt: TGTGCCAGCCACGGGACAGGGGTGGGTGAGCAGTTCTTC
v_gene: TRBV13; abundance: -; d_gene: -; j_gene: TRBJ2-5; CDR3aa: CASSFRGLPGRETQYF; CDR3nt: TGTGCCAGCAGCTTCCGGGGGCTGCCCGGGCGGGAGACCCAGTACTTC
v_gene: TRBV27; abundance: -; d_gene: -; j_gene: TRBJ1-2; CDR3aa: CASRPLGGLWGYTF; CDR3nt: TGTGCCAGCAGACCCTTGGGCGGTTTGTGGGGCTACACCTTC
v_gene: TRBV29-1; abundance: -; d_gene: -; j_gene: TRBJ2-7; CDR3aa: CSVEDRGPSYEQYF; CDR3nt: TGCAGCGTTGAAGACCGAGGTCCCTCCTACGAGCAGTACTTC
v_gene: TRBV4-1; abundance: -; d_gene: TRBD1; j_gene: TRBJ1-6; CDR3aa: CASRPIPSGTDASPLHF; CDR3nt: TGCGCCAGCAGGCCCATTCCCTCCGGGACAGACGCTTCACCCCTCCACTTT
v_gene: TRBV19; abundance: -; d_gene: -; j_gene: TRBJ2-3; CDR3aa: CASSRPRTGLTDTQYF; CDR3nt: TGTGCCAGTAGTAGGCCTAGGACGGGCCTTACAGATACGCAGTATTTT
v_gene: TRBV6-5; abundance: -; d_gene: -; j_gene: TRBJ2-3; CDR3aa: CASITGYGTDTQYF; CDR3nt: TGTGCCAGCATCACAGGGTACGGCACAGATACGCAGTATTTT
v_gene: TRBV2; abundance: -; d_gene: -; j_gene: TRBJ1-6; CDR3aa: CASRGFGDSPLHF; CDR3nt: TGTGCCAGCCGGGGGTTCGGGGATTCACCCCTCCACTTT
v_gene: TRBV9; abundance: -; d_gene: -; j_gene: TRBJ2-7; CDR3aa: CASSVEDSFVEQYF; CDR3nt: TGTGCCAGCAGCGTAGAGGACAGCTTCGTTGAGCAGTACTTC
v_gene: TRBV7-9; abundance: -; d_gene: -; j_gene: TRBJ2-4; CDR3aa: CASSLDRAKNIQYF; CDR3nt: TGTGCCAGCAGCTTAGACAGGGCCAAAAACATTCAGTACTTC
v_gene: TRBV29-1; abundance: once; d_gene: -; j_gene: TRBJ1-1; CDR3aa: CSVVVSTEAFF; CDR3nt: TGCAGCGTTGTTGTCAGCACTGAAGCTTTCTTT
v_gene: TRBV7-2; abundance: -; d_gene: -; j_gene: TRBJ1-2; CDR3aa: CAPLGGQNGYTF; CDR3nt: TGTGCCCCCCTGGGGGGGCAGAATGGCTACACCTTC
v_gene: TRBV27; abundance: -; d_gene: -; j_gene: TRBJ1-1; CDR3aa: CASSLGMGTEAFF; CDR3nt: TGTGCCAGCAGTTTAGGGATGGGCACTGAAGCTTTCTTT
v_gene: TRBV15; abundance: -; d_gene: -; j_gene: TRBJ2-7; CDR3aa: CATSRRGLYEQYF; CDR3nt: TGTGCCACCAGCAGGCGGGGACTCTACGAGCAGTACTTC
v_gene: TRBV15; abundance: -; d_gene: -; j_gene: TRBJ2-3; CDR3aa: CATSRALGTDTQYF; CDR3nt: TGTGCCACCAGCAGAGCACTAGGAACAGATACGCAGTATTTT
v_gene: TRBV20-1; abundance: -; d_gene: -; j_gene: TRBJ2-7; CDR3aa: CSARALSGREQYF; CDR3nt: TGCAGTGCTAGAGCCCTCTCTGGGCGCGAGCAGTACTTC
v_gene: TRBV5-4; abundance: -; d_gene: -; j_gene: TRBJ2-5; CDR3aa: CASSLGGAETQCF; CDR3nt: TGTGCCAGCAGCTTGGGGGGTGCAGAGACCCAGTGCTTC
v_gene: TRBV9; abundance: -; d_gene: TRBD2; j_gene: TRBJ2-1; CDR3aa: CASSVEAGGYNEQFF; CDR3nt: TGTGCCAGCAGCGTGGAAGCGGGGGGGTACAATGAGCAGTTCTTC
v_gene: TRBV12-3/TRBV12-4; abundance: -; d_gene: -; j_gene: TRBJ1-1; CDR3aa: CASSLEVWGNTEAFF; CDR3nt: TGTGCCAGCAGTTTAGAGGTATGGGGCAACACTGAAGCTTTCTTT
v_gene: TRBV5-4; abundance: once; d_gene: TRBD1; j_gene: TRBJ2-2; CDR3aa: CASSIGTAGDTGELFF; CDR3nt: TGTGCCAGCAGCATCGGGACAGCCGGCGACACCGGGGAGCTGTTTTTT
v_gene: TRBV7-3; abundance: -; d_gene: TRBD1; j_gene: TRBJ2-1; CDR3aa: CASSLWGTGGLRNEQFF; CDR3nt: TGTGCCAGCAGCTTATGGGGGACAGGGGGCTTACGGAATGAGCAGTTCTTC
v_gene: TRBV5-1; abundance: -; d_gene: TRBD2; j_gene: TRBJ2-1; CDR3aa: CASSLEVVAGGQFF; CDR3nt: TGCGCCAGCAGCTTGGAGGTGGTAGCGGGGGGGCAGTTCTTC
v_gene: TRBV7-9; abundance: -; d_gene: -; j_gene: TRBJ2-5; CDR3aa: CASSLSRGETQYF; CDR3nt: TGTGCCAGCAGCTTGAGTAGGGGAGAGACCCAGTACTTC
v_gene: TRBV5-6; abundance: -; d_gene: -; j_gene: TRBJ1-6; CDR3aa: CASTEWGLNSPLHF; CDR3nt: TGTGCCAGCACCGAATGGGGCCTTAATTCACCCCTCCACTTT
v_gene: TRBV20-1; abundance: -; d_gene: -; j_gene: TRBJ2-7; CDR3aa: CSASIGSAYEQYF; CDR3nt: TGCAGTGCGTCGATCGGTAGTGCCTACGAGCAGTACTTC
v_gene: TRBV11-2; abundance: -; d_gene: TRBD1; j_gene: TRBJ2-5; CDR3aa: CASSLPDRGKGETQYF; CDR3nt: TGTGCCAGCAGCTTACCAGACAGGGGCAAGGGAGAGACCCAGTACTTC
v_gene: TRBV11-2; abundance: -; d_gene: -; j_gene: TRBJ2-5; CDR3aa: CASTTPAETQYF; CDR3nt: TGTGCCAGCACTACCCCAGCGGAGACCCAGTACTTC
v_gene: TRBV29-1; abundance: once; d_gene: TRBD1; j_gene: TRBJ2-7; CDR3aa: CSVSGRDRGYEQYF; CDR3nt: TGCAGCGTTAGCGGTCGGGACAGGGGTTACGAGCAGTACTTC
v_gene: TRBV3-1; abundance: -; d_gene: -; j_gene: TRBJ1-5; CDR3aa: CASSLDGNQPQHF; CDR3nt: TGTGCCAGCAGCCTTGACGGAAATCAGCCCCAGCATTTT
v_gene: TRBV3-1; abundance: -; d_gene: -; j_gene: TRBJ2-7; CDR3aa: CASSQGGRLYEQYF; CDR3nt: TGTGCCAGCAGCCAAGGAGGGAGGCTCTACGAGCAGTACTTC
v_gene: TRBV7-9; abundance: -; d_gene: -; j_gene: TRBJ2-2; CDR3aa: CASSLGVPGELFF; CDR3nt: TGTGCCAGCAGCTTAGGAGTACCCGGGGAGCTGTTTTTT
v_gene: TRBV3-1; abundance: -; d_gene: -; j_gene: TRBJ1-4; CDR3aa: CASSQALREGREKLFF; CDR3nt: TGTGCCAGCAGCCAAGCCCTCAGAGAGGGGCGTGAAAAACTGTTTTTT
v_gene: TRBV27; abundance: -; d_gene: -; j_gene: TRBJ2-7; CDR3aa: CASSLSSGYEQYF; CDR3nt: TGTGCCAGCAGTTTATCATCTGGCTACGAGCAGTACTTC
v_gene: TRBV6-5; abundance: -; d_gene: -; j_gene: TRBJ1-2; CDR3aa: CASSYSDRYGYTF; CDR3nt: TGTGCCAGCAGTTACTCGGACCGTTATGGCTACACCTTC
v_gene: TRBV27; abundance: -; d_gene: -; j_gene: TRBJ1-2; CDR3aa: CASSSMETLTF; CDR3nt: TGTGCCAGCAGTTCGATGGAGACTCTCACCTTC
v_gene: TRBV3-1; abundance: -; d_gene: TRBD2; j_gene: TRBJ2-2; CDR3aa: CASSQEGLRGTGELFF; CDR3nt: TGTGCCAGCAGCCAAGAGGGGTTGCGGGGGACCGGGGAGCTGTTTTTT
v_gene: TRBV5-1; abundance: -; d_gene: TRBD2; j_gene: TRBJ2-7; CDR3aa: CASSLAGGPAYEQYF; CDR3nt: TGCGCCAGCAGCTTAGCGGGGGGACCAGCCTACGAGCAGTACTTC
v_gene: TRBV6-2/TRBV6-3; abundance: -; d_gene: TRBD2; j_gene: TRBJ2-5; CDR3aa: CASSPGTSATIGTQYF; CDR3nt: TGTGCCAGCAGCCCCGGGACTAGCGCCACCATTGGGACCCAGTACTTC
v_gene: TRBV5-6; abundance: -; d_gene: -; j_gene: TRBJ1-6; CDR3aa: CASSSTGRASYNSPLHF; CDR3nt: TGTGCCAGCAGCTCTACAGGGAGGGCCTCCTATAATTCACCCCTCCACTTT
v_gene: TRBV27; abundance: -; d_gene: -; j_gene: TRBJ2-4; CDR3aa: CASSSFEAGTKNIQYF; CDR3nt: TGTGCCAGCAGTTCCTTCGAGGCGGGGACCAAAAACATTCAGTACTTC
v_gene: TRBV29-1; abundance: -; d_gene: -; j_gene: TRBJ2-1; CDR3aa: CSVEWRALGYNEQFF; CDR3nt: TGCAGCGTTGAGTGGAGAGCTCTGGGGTACAATGAGCAGTTCTTC
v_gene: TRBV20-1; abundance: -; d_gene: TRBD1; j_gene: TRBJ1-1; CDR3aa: CSASGWDRGVSEAFF; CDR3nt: TGCAGTGCTAGTGGCTGGGACAGGGGAGTATCTGAAGCTTTCTTT
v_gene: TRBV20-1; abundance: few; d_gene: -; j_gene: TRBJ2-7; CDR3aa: CSAKGGTADYEQYF; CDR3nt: TGCAGTGCAAAGGGGGGGACAGCGGATTACGAGCAGTACTTC
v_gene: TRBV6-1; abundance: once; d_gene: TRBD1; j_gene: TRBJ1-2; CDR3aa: CASSTGGLEWPYGYTF; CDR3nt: TGTGCCAGCAGTACAGGGGGACTGGAGTGGCCGTATGGCTACACCTTC
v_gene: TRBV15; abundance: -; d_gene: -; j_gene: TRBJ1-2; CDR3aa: CATSRGPEYGYTF; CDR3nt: TGTGCCACCAGCAGAGGGCCAGAGTATGGCTACACCTTC
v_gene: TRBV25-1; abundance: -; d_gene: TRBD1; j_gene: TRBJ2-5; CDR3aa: CASSRDTGTGDGETQYF; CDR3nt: TGTGCCAGCAGTCGGGATACCGGGACAGGGGACGGCGAGACCCAGTACTTC
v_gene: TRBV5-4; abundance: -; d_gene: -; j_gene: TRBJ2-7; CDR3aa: CASSLAPLEQYF; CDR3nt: TGTGCCAGCAGCTTGGCCCCTCTCGAGCAGTACTTC
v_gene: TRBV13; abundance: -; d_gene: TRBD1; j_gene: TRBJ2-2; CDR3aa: CASSPDGTGGTGELFF; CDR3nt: TGTGCCAGCAGCCCAGATGGGACAGGGGGAACCGGGGAGCTGTTTTTT
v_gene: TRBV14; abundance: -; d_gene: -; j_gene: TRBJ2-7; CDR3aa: CASSQENFYEQYF; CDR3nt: TGTGCCAGCAGCCAAGAGAACTTCTACGAGCAGTACTTC
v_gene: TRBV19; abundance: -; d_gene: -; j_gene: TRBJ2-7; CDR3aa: CASSASYEQYF; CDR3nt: TGTGCCAGTAGTGCAAGCTACGAGCAGTACTTC
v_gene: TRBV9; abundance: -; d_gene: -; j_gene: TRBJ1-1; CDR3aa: CASSGASPEAFF; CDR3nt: TGTGCCAGCAGCGGGGCCTCCCCTGAAGCTTTCTTT
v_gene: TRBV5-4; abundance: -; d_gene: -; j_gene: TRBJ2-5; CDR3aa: CASSLWRGGLETQYF; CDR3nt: TGTGCCAGCAGCTTGTGGAGGGGGGGCTTGGAGACCCAGTACTTC
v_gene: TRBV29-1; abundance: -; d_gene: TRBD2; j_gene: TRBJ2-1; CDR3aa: CSALSGGGNEQFF; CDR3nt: TGCAGCGCTCTAAGCGGGGGGGGAAATGAGCAGTTCTTC